One and the same sample provided the 27 T cell receptor beta chains below, sequenced in a study of high-grade serous ovarian cancer treatment subgroups. Profiled with immunoSEQ multiplex PCR; TCRdb holds only in-frame clones, not every one. The repertoire holds roughly 4,300 clones, over 65% seen once, with more than 10% in the top ten. The tumor samples were collected prior to definitive surgery or chemotherapy. The sample comprised tumor tissue. Receptors originate from a human donor with high-grade serous ovarian cancer.

The rearrangement joins TRBV12-2 to TRBJ1-4. TRBV12-2 is annotated as a pseudogene. CDR3 length: 16 amino acids. This CDR3 is CASPLIWPTTNEKLFF. The CDR3, as DNA: TGTGCAAGTCCCCTCATTTGGCCTACAACTAATGAAAAACTGTTTTTT.

The rearrangement joins TRBV29-1 to TRBJ1-2; D is undetermined. V was shortened by 0 bases and J by 8 bases, with 10 bases between the two germline ends. Germline CDR1 is SQVTM and CDR2 is ANQGSEA. The CDR3 has 12 amino acids. DNA of the CDR3: TGCAGCGTTGAAGAGGGATTCGGGGGCTACACCTTC. Protein sequence: CSVEEGFGGYTF.

This clone has just a few counts. CDR3 nucleotide sequence: TGTGCCAGCAGCGTAACAGGGGGCCTGGGGGTAGCCAAAAACATTCAGTACTTC. It is translated as CASSVTGGLGVAKNIQYF. V gene TRBV9 combines with J gene TRBJ2-4; TRBD1 matches 9 bases. The trim removed 1 base at V and 0 bases at J, leaving 8 bases unmatched. Germline V gene data show CDR1 as SGDLS and CDR2 as YYNGEE. The CDR3 sequence is 18 residues long.

This rearrangement joins TRBV5-6 to TRBJ2-2, with 13 bases matching TRBD2. The ends lost 3 bases at V and 0 bases at J; junction bases unmatched: 8. The CDR3 is made up of 19 amino acids. The germline V gene has CDR1 SGHDT and CDR2 YYEEEE. The CDR3 sequence: CASSSMGLAGQPNTGELFF. In DNA form, the CDR3 reads TGTGCCAGCAGCTCTATGGGACTAGCGGGGCAGCCGAACACCGGGGAGCTGTTTTTT.

This clone is categorized as large. The chain links TRBV19 to TRBJ1-5; the D gene is possibly TRBD1 (5 bases). CDR1 is LNHDA, CDR2 SQIVND, per germline (reference sequence). The CDR3 spans 15 residues. V was trimmed by 0 bases and J by 3 bases, leaving 9 bases between them. Written as DNA, the CDR3 is TGTGCCAGTAGTATAGACGGGGGATCCAATCAGCCCCAGCATTTT. Translated: CASSIDGGSNQPQHF.

This chain uses TRBV7-2 with TRBJ1-1; 9 bases fit TRBD1. J lost 4 bases, V lost 5 bases, and 5 bases had no gene match. Germline V lookup: CDR1 SGHTA, CDR2 FQGNSA. CDR3 length: 14 residues. The chain's CDR3 is CASSRQGGGTEAFF. The DNA of the CDR3 is TGTGCCAGCAGCAGACAGGGGGGCGGCACTGAAGCTTTCTTT.

V usage is TRBV27 and J usage is TRBJ1-2; 9 bases match TRBD1. V trimming: 10 bases; J trimming: 1 base; junction bases outside the gene matches: 7. This CDR3 contains 14 residues. In germline, CDR1 is MNHEY, CDR2 SMNVEV (reference sequence). Here the CDR3 DNA reads TGTGCCACCGCAACGACAGGGGGTAACTATGGCTACACCTTC. Translated: CATATTGGNYGYTF.

The chain uses TRBV19 and TRBJ1-1; TRBD1 matches at 9 bases. Germline V CDR1 and CDR2: LNHDA, SQIVND (reference sequence). J was trimmed by 6 bases and V by 5 bases; bases with no gene match: 13. The CDR3 runs 16 residues. CDR3 residues: CASSVSLGQGVPEAFF. DNA for the CDR3: TGTGCCAGTAGTGTAAGTCTGGGACAGGGAGTACCTGAAGCTTTCTTT.

This clone was seen just once. V is TRBV5-4 and J is TRBJ2-7; tentatively, D is TRBD2 (6 bases). Trimming removed 6 bases from V and 0 bases from J, with 16 bases in between. The CDR3 is 15 residues long. Germline assignment: CDR1 SGHNT and CDR2 YYREEE (reference sequence). CDR3 loop: CASTDSAGSSYEQYF. The CDR3 bases are TGTGCCAGCACCGACTCGGCGGGGAGCTCCTACGAGCAGTACTTC.

The rearrangement uses TRBV15 and TRBJ2-3; D perhaps matches TRBD2 (6 bases). The germline CDR1 and CDR2 sequences are LNHNV and YYDKDF (reference sequence). The CDR3 spans 22 residues. With 0 bases removed from V and 2 bases from J, the gap between germline ends came to 30 bases. The CDR3 DNA sequence: TGTGCCACCAGCAGAGACCTCTCAATTCCGGAGGAACTAGCCCCTGACACAGATACGCAGTATTTT. It translates to CATSRDLSIPEELAPDTDTQYF.

In its sample, this clone is large (0.1 to 1%). The chain employs TRBV2 and TRBJ1-1, with D maybe TRBD1 (6 bases). Trimming pared 6 bases from V and 4 bases from J, leaving 9 bases between. Germline lookup yields CDR1 SNHLY and CDR2 FYNNEI. The CDR3 sequence is 12 residues long. The CDR3 here is CASRAGVTEAFF. The DNA for the CDR3 is TGTGCCAGCAGGGCAGGGGTCACTGAAGCTTTCTTT.

Note on this clone: Other DNA sequences from this sample encode an identical CDR3 as well. The V and J genes are TRBV7-2 and TRBJ2-1; 8 nucleotides agree with TRBD2. With V trimmed by 1 base and J by 4 bases, 3 bases remained unmatched. This CDR3 comprises 15 residues. Germline V lookup: CDR1 SGHTA, CDR2 FQGNSA. The chain's CDR3 is CASSLGAGGYNEQFF. In nucleotides, the CDR3 is TGTGCCAGCAGCTTAGGGGCGGGGGGATACAATGAGCAGTTCTTC.

The chain employs TRBV6-5 and TRBJ2-5; no clear D. Near its end, the DNA agrees better with TRBJ2-7, so the J call may be wrong. CDR1 and CDR2 (germline): MNHEY, SVGAGI. This CDR3 comprises 14 residues. The CDR3 here is CASSYGVASYEQYF. The CDR3 coding sequence is TGTGCCAGCAGTTACGGGGTTGCCTCCTACGAGCAGTACTTC.

The chain joins TRBV27 to TRBJ2-2; D call uncertain. Germline loops: CDR1 MNHEY, CDR2 SMNVEV (reference sequence). V lost 3 bases and J lost 4, with 3 bases in between. This CDR3 contains 12 residues. The CDR3 DNA sequence: TGTGCCAGCAGTTTTGTCACCGGGGAGCTGTTTTTT. It translates to CASSFVTGELFF.

The chain uses TRBV12-5 and TRBJ2-6; 9 nucleotides agree with TRBD1. The junction had 12 bases not matched to a gene; V was cut back by 6 bases and J by 0 bases. This CDR3 has 19 residues. Germline V gene lookup returns CDR1 LGHNT and CDR2 FRNRAP. The CDR3 region is CASGPTVGTGTSGANVLTF. The CDR3 DNA reads as TGTGCTAGTGGCCCGACAGTGGGGACAGGGACCTCTGGGGCCAACGTCCTGACTTTC. Combining the CDR3 with reference TRBV12-5 and TRBJ2-6 gives the whole variable domain DARVTQTPRHKVTEMGQEVTMRCQPILGHNTVFWYRQTMMQGLELLAYFRNRAPLDDSGMPKDRFSAEMPDATLATLKIQPSEPRDSAVYFCASGPTVGTGTSGANVLTFGAGSRLTVL.

The chain combines TRBV7-6 with TRBJ2-1; 11 bases fit TRBD2. V was pared by 1 base and J by 4 bases, with 12 bases of the junction left unmatched. CDR1 is SGHVS, CDR2 FNYEAQ, per germline. CDR3 length: 19 residues. CDR3 bases: TGTGCCAGCAGCTTAGTTCCCCTAGCGGGGGGACGTAGGTACAATGAGCAGTTCTTC. The encoded protein is CASSLVPLAGGRRYNEQFF.

This clone was counted between two and nine times. This CDR3 reads CASSLYGGADTQYF. The CDR3 bases are TGCGCCAGCAGCTTGTACGGGGGGGCAGATACGCAGTATTTT. The chain links TRBV5-1 to TRBJ2-3, with 8 bases identical to TRBD2. The CDR3 is 14 residues long. CDR1 SGHRS and CDR2 YFSETQ come from the germline V gene. Unmatched junction bases numbered 2, after V lost 1 base and J lost 4 bases.

The chain couples TRBV9 to TRBJ2-5; weak D call: TRBD2 (6 bases). V lost 4 bases to trimming and J lost 5 bases, with 12 bases between them. The CDR3 runs 13 residues. The V gene's germline CDR1 is SGDLS and CDR2 YYNGEE. CDR3 sequence: CASSPRLDETQYF. The DNA of the CDR3 is TGTGCCAGCAGCCCACGACTAGACGAGACCCAGTACTTC.

The chain uses TRBV7-2 and TRBJ1-6; 7 nucleotides agree with TRBD1. Trimming took 6 bases from V and 10 from J; bases not matched to a gene: 9. There are 14 residues in the CDR3. CDR1 is SGHTA and CDR2 is FQGNSA in the germline V gene. In nucleotides, the CDR3 is TGTGCCAGCAGACTCACAGGGGTCCGGTCACCCCTCCACTTT. This codes for CASRLTGVRSPLHF.

Comment on this clone: The junction does not match germline at one end; this may be a read error. The gene calls are TRBV29-1 and TRBJ2-5; no definite D call. The germline gives CDR1 SQVTM, CDR2 ANQGSEA. The CDR3 contains 12 residues. The DNA of the CDR3 is TGCAGCGTTCAGAACGACCAAGAGACCCGGTACTTC. This translates into CSVQNDQETRYF.

The CDR3 region is CASSYVGGTDKNIQYF. Written as DNA, the CDR3 is TGTGCCAGCAGTTACGTGGGGGGGACGGACAAAAACATTCAGTACTTC. V gene TRBV6-5 combines with J gene TRBJ2-4; TRBD2 matches at 7 bases. The CDR3 loop spans 16 amino acids. Germline assignment: CDR1 MNHEY and CDR2 SVGAGI. V lost 2 bases and J lost 3; bases outside the gene matches: 7.

The chain couples TRBV5-6 to TRBJ2-4, with 7 bases fitting TRBD2. Germline trimming cut 0 bases from V and 9 bases from J; bases unmatched to any gene: 6. CDR3 length equals 14 residues. The germline CDR1 and CDR2 sequences are SGHDT and YYEEEE. CDR3 in DNA: TGTGCCAGCAGCTTGGAGGGAGGGTTGGCCATTCAGTACTTC. Its protein product is CASSLEGGLAIQYF.

The gene calls are TRBV11-1 and TRBJ2-2; no firm D call. The length of the CDR3 is 16 residues. V shed 1 base and J shed 2 bases, with 11 bases lying between them. CDR1 is SGHAT, CDR2 FQDESV, per germline (reference sequence). The CDR3 loop reads CASSLVGSGNTGELFF. The CDR3 DNA follows: TGTGCCAGCAGCTTAGTTGGGTCAGGTAACACCGGGGAGCTGTTTTTT.

In this sample, this clone turned up a few times. This sequence joins TRBV10-2 and TRBJ1-2, with 7 positions matching TRBD1. The V gene end was trimmed by 4 bases and the J gene end by 6 bases; junction bases not matched to a gene: 2. Looked up from germline, CDR1 is WSHSY and CDR2 is SAAADI. This CDR3 is built from 12 residues. For the CDR3, the DNA is TGCGCCAGCAGTGGACAGGGTGATGGCTACACCTTC. Its protein product is CASSGQGDGYTF.

J is TRBJ1-6 and V is TRBV30; D uncertain. V lost 8 bases and J 2 bases, leaving 10 bases between the germline ends. In germline, CDR1 is GTSNPN, CDR2 SVGIG (reference sequence). This CDR3 has 13 amino acids. CDR3 DNA sequence: TGTGCCACCGGAGAGACCTATAATTCACCCCTCCACTTT. Translating gives CATGETYNSPLHF.

The chain has TRBV9 and TRBJ1-1, with a weak D call TRBD1 (6 bases). Germline lookup yields CDR1 SGDLS and CDR2 YYNGEE. Between the trimmed V and J ends, which lost 0 bases and 4 bases, there was a span of 10 bases. The length of the CDR3 is 14 residues. In DNA form, the CDR3 reads TGTGCCAGCAGCGTAGTGGGGGCCGGCACTGAAGCTTTCTTT. As protein: CASSVVGAGTEAFF.

The V and J genes are TRBV4-3 and TRBJ2-1; 14 nucleotides line up with TRBD2. This CDR3 comprises 18 residues. Germline-derived CDR1 and CDR2 are LGHNA and YSLEER. V lost 0 bases to trimming and J lost 2 bases; unmatched junction nucleotides: 3. The CDR3 is CASSQDETSGGAYNEQFF. DNA for the CDR3: TGCGCCAGCAGCCAAGATGAGACTAGCGGGGGGGCCTACAATGAGCAGTTCTTC.